Included here is one TCR beta chain sequence, with context. The target of this receptor is not known. No base quality information exists; no much larger clone differs at one position. Library generation was performed with PCR. DNA from cultured CD4+ T cells underwent TCR sequencing with the Oncomine TCR Beta short-read assay at the Johns Hopkins FTIC core. The QIAamp micro DNA kit was used to extract genomic DNA from the cultured CD4+ T cells. Oncomine TCR Beta libraries from cultured CD4+ T cells were pooled using unique dual indexes and sequenced on an Illumina iSeq 100. In the source study's methods: Non-productive sequences were removed, and CDR3s not starting with C, not ending with F or W, or shorter than 7 amino acids were discarded. Antigen-specific clonotypes were identified with the MANAFEST web application by comparing peptide-stimulated wells with reference and other culture wells. For a clone to be called positive, the clone needed an FDR below 0.05, an odds ratio above 5, and a productive frequency above 0.1% in at least two of three replicate wells. A clonotype counted as cross-reactive if it showed significant expansion both in the SARS-CoV-2 spike wells and in at least one common cold coronavirus spike condition. Similarity between CDR3 sequences was evaluated in R version 3.6.1 using Levenshtein distances (stringdist) and unrooted phylogenetic trees (ape). The public reads were reanalyzed by TCRdb: fastp trimming at Q25, MiXCR alignment, in-frame beta chains only. Rows with one shared CDR3 protein collapse into an entry with the most common genes and DNA. Clone size and V and J calls follow TCRdb, not the original study. The sample has fewer than 10,000 distinct CDR3 sequences on record, under 45% of them singletons. The ten largest clones add up to 20% of the sample.

The treatment or condition label, read with the paper, signifies: roughly 11-day PBMC culture with coronavirus spike peptide pools or control peptides (ViraFEST assay). CD4+ T cells from unexposed donors were collected before the COVID-19 pandemic (2011-2018). The ViraFEST assay was used in the study, in which antigen-specific T cells were expanded with peptide pools and expanded clonotypes were subsequently identified by TCR sequencing. Each well held around 2.1 million PBMCs cultured with approximately 10 ug/ml peptide pools in IMDM containing roughly 4.7% human AB serum and around 10 IU/ml IL-2. On days 3 and 7, half of the culture medium was replaced with fresh IL-2-containing medium. After roughly 9 days of culture, CD4+ T cells were isolated by negative selection with the EasySep CD4+ T cell isolation kit. Unexposed donor CD4+ T cells were tested for reactivity to SARS-CoV-2 S and N and four common cold coronavirus spike pools, as cell number allowed. Ficoll-Paque Plus gradient centrifugation was used to isolate PBMCs from whole blood, and the isolated PBMCs were then either used fresh or cryopreserved at -140C. Culture conditions were generally each tested in triplicate wells. Leukapheresis product for the unexposed donors was purchased commercially.

The data derive from a study of vaccination and CD4 T cells after COVID-19 (dated by TCRdb to between 2021 and 2024). As for the study more broadly: In the convalescent cohort there were six males and four females, among whom were two Hispanic individuals, seven Caucasians, two Asians and one multiracial person. The time from the second vaccine dose to post-vaccine blood sampling had a median of roughly 70 days and ranged from roughly 13 to 241 days. In fewer than 12 COVID-19 convalescent patients and a handful of infection-naive healthy vaccine recipients, researchers compared the spike-specific CD4+ TCR repertoire from before mRNA vaccination with the repertoire from after. Post-COVID blood samples from convalescent patients were collected a median of roughly 100 days after diagnosis, with a range of roughly 35 to 170 days. Overlapping spike peptide pools from SARS-CoV-2 and from the common cold coronaviruses HCoV-NL63, HCoV-OC43 and HCoV-229E were used as culture stimuli. In control cultures, a CEFX viral epitope pool was used as positive control, an HIV-1 Nef peptide pool was used as negative control, or no peptide was added. Participants got two doses of the Pfizer-BioNTech BNT162b2 vaccine (n=8) or two doses of the Moderna mRNA-1273 vaccine (n=2). An earlier paper using these donors assessed, at the TCR clonotype level, memory CD4+ T cell crossreactivity between SARS-CoV-2 and common cold coronavirus spike proteins. The study at large found these results: The median number of SARS-CoV-2-reactive clonotypes rose from around 22 after infection to some 37 after vaccination, but the change was not significant. In convalescent patients, nearly all vaccine-specific clones (304 of 307) were found to be mono-reactive for SARS-CoV-2 spike rather than cross-reactive with common cold coronaviruses. The study included relatively few convalescent patients and did not analyze early timepoints after natural infection. Among convalescent patients, a median around 86% of the SARS-CoV-2-reactive clones seen after vaccination appeared only after vaccination, which suggests priming specific to the vaccine.

The junction shows trimming of 4 bases on V and 2 bases on J, and the gene matches do not reach 9 bases of it. The germline V gene (reference sequence) supplies CDR1 LNHDA and CDR2 SQIVND. Its CDR3 holds 16 amino acids, cysteine through phenylalanine. The only DNA kept is the CDR3, 48 bases in frame from the first base. Material for sequencing was CD4+ T cells from blood, cultured in vitro. The source is a human donor in good health. The rearranged segments are TRBV19 and TRBJ2-5; TRBD2 matches 8 bases in the middle. The DNA reads TGTGCCAGTAGTACTCGGGGGGGATCTCGGCAAGAGACCCAGTACTTC. Its product reads: CASSTRGGSRQETQYF.